The entry below gives a single T cell receptor beta chain sequence along with its context. The sample originates from a study of CD8 T cells in Susac syndrome. This CDR3 has 12 residues. The V end lost 8 bases, the J end lost 4 bases, and 12 bases lay between the germline ends. Per germline, CDR1 SQVTM and CDR2 ANQGSEA. Random hexamers were used to reverse transcribe an amount of about 0.45 to 1 ug RNA. TCRdb reprocessed the immunoSEQ multiplex PCR reads via MiXCR and lists one record per CDR3 protein. The sample yields a few hundred thousand distinct CDR3 sequences, 95% seen once. J is TRBJ2-1 and V is TRBV29-1; maybe TRBD2 (5 bases). The sample comprised CD4+ T cells from PBMCs. This TCR derives from a human donor with multiple sclerosis. This chain's CDR3 is CSLSRDYNEQFF. CDR3 DNA: TGCAGCCTCTCTCGGGATTACAATGAGCAGTTCTTC.